The clone carrying this T cell receptor (beta chain) was seen only a few times. The data belong to a study of T-cell reconstitution after alpha-beta-depleted transplantation in children. Unique molecular identifiers were incorporated into the prepared TCRbeta library. TCRdb fed the PCR reads into MiXCR, producing one record per CDR3 protein. The profile shows about 400,000 distinct CDR3 sequences, 20% of them singletons. V was shortened by 2 bases and J by 4 bases, with 11 bases between the two germline ends. The CDR3 has 14 residues. The chain employs TRBV12-3 or TRBV12-4 and TRBJ1-2; no reliable D call. The TCR comes from a human donor who donated a stem cell graft to a child with acute myeloid leukemia. The sequencing used PBMCs from the stem cell graft donor, collected from the stem cell graft. The CDR3 protein is CASSLPIPTYGYTF. CDR3 bases: TGTGCCAGCAGTTTACCTATCCCTACCTATGGCTACACCTTC.